Each of the 12 T cell receptor beta chains below was sequenced from the same sample in a study of T cells in Graves' hyperthyroidism and ophthalmopathy (dated by TCRdb to between 2017 and 2020). Libraries were made using multiplex PCR. Sequencing relied on an Illumina HiSeq 2000. The TCR beta CDR3 regions were amplified from the RNA transcripts. For the first round of RT-PCR on the TCR CDR3, the HTBI primer set was used together with the Qiagen OneStep RT-PCR kit. TCRdb trimmed the raw reads at Q25, called clones with MiXCR and kept productive beta chains. Here each entry gathers all rows of one CDR3 protein and keeps the most common genes and DNA. Within this sample are around 700,000 distinct CDR3 sequences, with around a sixth of them counted one time only. 16% of the sample is in the top ten clones. Sequenced input: blood. The receptors were gathered from a woman aged 50 to 60 with Graves' hyperthyroidism that later progressed to Graves' ophthalmopathy.

Remarks on this clonotype: This sequence may be a read error, since a much larger clone differs from it by one base. The genes are TRBV3-1 and TRBJ2-7, with 7 bases that match TRBD2. This CDR3 has 14 residues. The germline V gene has CDR1 LGHDT and CDR2 YNNKEL (reference sequence). Here the CDR3 reads CASSHLSGNYEQCF. DNA of the CDR3: TGTGCCAGCAGCCACCTCAGCGGGAACTACGAGCAGTGCTTC.

The chain has TRBV5-1 and TRBJ2-5; the D is unclear. The germline V and J ends were trimmed by 0 bases and 5 bases, with 8 bases remaining between them. The CDR3 runs 13 residues. Germline-derived CDR1 and CDR2 are SGHRS and YFSETQ. The CDR3 region is CASSLVTSETQYF. The CDR3 region has the DNA TGCGCCAGCAGCTTGGTTACGTCGGAGACCCAGTACTTC. Variable domain in full (rest from reference TRBV5-1 and TRBJ2-5): KAGVTQTPRYLIKTRGQQVTLSCSPISGHRSVSWYQQTPGQGLQFLFEYFSETQRNKGNFPGRFSGRQFSNSRSEMNVSTLELGDSALYLCASSLVTSETQYFGPGTRLLVL.

This clonotype has more than one count but fewer than ten. V gene TRBV12-3 or TRBV12-4 combines with J gene TRBJ1-2; TRBD1 aligns across 9 bases. The CDR3 runs 17 residues. Germline trimming cut 7 bases from V and 2 bases from J; bases unmatched to any gene: 14. CDR3 nucleotide sequence: TGTGCCAGCACCCGTTCGGGGGACAGGGTGGCCAACTATGGCTACACCTTC. Residues: CASTRSGDRVANYGYTF.

This clonotype was picked up a small number of times. This chain links TRBV7-8 with TRBJ2-2; TRBD1 matches at 12 bases. Losses at the gene ends were 5 bases for V and 7 bases for J; bases not matched to a gene: 5. Germline loops: CDR1 SGHVS, CDR2 FQNEAQ. The CDR3 spans 15 residues. The CDR3, as DNA: TGTGCCAGCAGCACCGGGACAGGGGGCGGCGGGGAGCTGTTTTTT. Protein: CASSTGTGGGGELFF.

This clonotype showed up many times. This sequence joins TRBV6-1 and TRBJ1-1, with D maybe TRBD1 (5 bases). CDR3 size: 14 residues. Germline V lookup: CDR1 MNHNS, CDR2 SASEGT. V was pared by 7 bases and J by 1 base, with 13 bases between. CDR3 coding DNA: TGTGCCAGCATCCAGGGATGGGGGAACACTGAAGCTTTCTTT. Residues: CASIQGWGNTEAFF.

Ten or more counts support this clonotype. J is TRBJ1-1 and V is TRBV6-2 or TRBV6-3; D gene unclear. Germline lookup yields CDR1 MNHEY and CDR2 SVGEGT. This CDR3 region has 13 residues. Trimming shortened V by 7 bases and J by 1 base, and 10 bases separated the two germline ends. This CDR3 reads CASKLAGNTEAFF. In DNA, the CDR3 is TGTGCCAGCAAACTGGCGGGGAACACTGAAGCTTTCTTT.

This clonotype has at least ten counts. This chain links TRBV5-1 with TRBJ1-1, with D perhaps TRBD1 (5 bases). Germline CDR1 is SGHRS and CDR2 is YFSETQ. V was cut by 6 bases and J by 5 bases, with 17 bases left in between. The CDR3 extends over 14 amino acids. The CDR3 sequence is CASTLVGERTEAFF. The CDR3 region has the DNA TGCGCCAGCACCCTGGTGGGGGAGCGAACTGAAGCTTTCTTT.

The rearrangement uses TRBV6-1 and TRBJ1-5; TRBD1 might be the D (6 bases). Germline loops: CDR1 MNHNS, CDR2 SASEGT. This CDR3 is built from 15 residues. Trimming shortened V by 4 bases and J by 5 bases, and 15 bases separated the two germline ends. CDR3 residues: CASSGAVGGDQPQHF. In DNA, the CDR3 is TGTGCCAGCAGTGGGGCAGTTGGGGGCGATCAGCCCCAGCATTTT.

V gene TRBV29-1 combines with J gene TRBJ2-5; D unclear. Germline CDR1 and CDR2: SQVTM and ANQGSEA. Trimming took off 3 bases at V and 0 bases at J, with 8 bases between the two ends. CDR3 length equals 13 residues. CDR3 bases: TGCAGCGTTGATAGATCGTACCAAGAGACCCAGTACTTC. Its protein is CSVDRSYQETQYF.

This chain joins TRBV4-1 and TRBJ1-6; no reliable D call. Trimming cost V 0 bases and J 9 bases, with 12 bases left between them. There are 15 residues in the CDR3. The V gene's germline CDR1 is MGHRA and CDR2 YSYEKL. CDR3 region: CASSQDMNSGSPLHF. CDR3 in DNA: TGCGCCAGCAGCCAAGATATGAACTCAGGTTCACCCCTCCACTTT.

This clonotype was detected ten times or more. The chain uses TRBV3-1 and TRBJ2-7; D gene unclear. The CDR3 is 12 residues long. V lost 0 bases, J lost 2 bases, and 2 bases lay in between. CDR1 and CDR2 (germline): LGHDT, YNNKEL (reference sequence). CDR3 in DNA: TGTGCCAGCAGCCAAGAACCCTACGAGCAGTACTTC. Protein sequence: CASSQEPYEQYF.

This clonotype appeared a few times. J is TRBJ1-1 and V is TRBV9; TRBD1 matches at 7 bases. The CDR3 covers 14 residues. Germline assignment: CDR1 SGDLS and CDR2 YYNGEE. Germline trimming cut 4 bases from V and 4 bases from J; bases unmatched to any gene: 7. The CDR3 loop reads CASSPTSGGTEAFF. CDR3 nucleotide sequence: TGTGCCAGCAGCCCCACCTCAGGGGGCACTGAAGCTTTCTTT.